A selection of T cell receptor beta chains follows, all from one sample in a study of cytomegalovirus exposure and HLA in healthy donors. The table came from immunoSEQ multiplex PCR; TCRdb's copy has only in-frame clones and leaves some out. Found here are roughly 100,000 clones, roughly 70% of them singletons; the top ten hold under 13%. The sequenced material came from PBMCs. These receptors all stem from a man aged 35 to 55 in good health and CMV-seropositive. CDR3s include the opening cysteine and the closing phenylalanine or tryptophan. The order of the fields is D gene, J gene, V gene, CDR3 protein. D genes are given only for firm matches.

>TRBD2|TRBJ2-5|TRBV4-1
CASSQGPPSGSPSSQETQYF
>-|TRBJ1-2|TRBV29-1
CSVLQGSYYGYTF
>TRBD1|TRBJ1-2|TRBV7-9
CASSPGQLIGGYTF
>TRBD1|TRBJ1-1|TRBV7-9
CASSFKGTGATEAFF
>TRBD2|TRBJ2-7|TRBV27
CASYKLGGDEQYF
>-|TRBJ2-5|TRBV5-5
CASSLVQGFSPQGETQYF
>-|TRBJ2-7|TRBV10-3
CATARESSYEQYF
>-|TRBJ2-5|TRBV7-9
CSSRLSGETQYF
>-|TRBJ1-1|TRBV6-5
CASSGDPGDTEAFF
>TRBD1|TRBJ1-2|TRBV7-9
CASRPGQGAYGYTF
>TRBD2|TRBJ2-7|TRBV4-2
CASSQVRAGGSYEQYF
>TRBD1|TRBJ2-7|TRBV6-6
CASSFGTASSYEQYF
>TRBD1|TRBJ1-5|TRBV5-6
CASSYGTGPGQPQHF
>-|TRBJ2-7|TRBV19
CASSRGPAISYEQYF
>-|TRBJ1-2|TRBV7-9
CASSSPGNIYGYTF
>-|TRBJ2-1|TRBV30
CAWSVRANEQFF
>TRBD1|TRBJ1-2|TRBV9
CASSVAVDRDVGYTF
>-|TRBJ1-1|TRBV5-1
CASSLVGSRGSLDTEAFF
>-|TRBJ1-5|TRBV7-8
CASSLGPNRGNQPQHF
>-|TRBJ2-1|TRBV19
CATSHTHNEQFF
>TRBD2|TRBJ2-1|TRBV4-1
CASSQGGGSRVRNEQFF
>-|TRBJ2-3|TRBV27
CASSFAGGTDTQYF
>TRBD2|TRBJ2-1|TRBV4-3
CASSQDPSGGSYNEQFF
>TRBD1|TRBJ2-3|TRBV7-3
CASSRGTGASTDTQYF
>TRBD2|TRBJ2-1|TRBV28
CASSFPIAGGPRNEQFF
>-|TRBJ1-5|TRBV10-3
CAISRDSANQPQHF
>TRBD1|TRBJ2-1|TRBV18
CASSGQGSDEQFF
>-|TRBJ1-5|TRBV27
CASSFVPSEGNQPQHF
>TRBD1|TRBJ1-1|TRBV7-9
CSSSSRTGTNTEAFF
>-|TRBJ2-2|TRBV12-5
CASGLGTNTGELFF
>TRBD2|TRBJ2-2|TRBV7-8
CASSLGLAGVLRELFF
>-|TRBJ2-3|TRBV13
CASSTRLESTDTQYF
>-|TRBJ1-2|TRBV2
CASSLTPGEGYTF
>-|TRBJ2-1|TRBV7-9
CASSLSLFGYTYNEQFF
>TRBD2|TRBJ2-3|TRBV6-1
CASSEADRLAGATDTQYF
>TRBD1|TRBJ1-4|TRBV5-1
CASSRQPGQATNDEKLFF
>-|TRBJ2-1|TRBV28
CASSTTAVWTSRGNEQFF
>-|TRBJ1-1|TRBV5-5
CASSPQTLLGGGTEAFF
>-|TRBJ2-3|TRBV6-4
CASSEQGSDTQYF
>-|TRBJ2-7|TRBV29-1
CSGGGGGNSYEQYF